Following are 19 T cell receptor beta chains from one sample sequenced in a study of CD8 T cells in Susac syndrome. RNA totalling about 0.5 to 1 ug underwent reverse transcription with random hexamers. TCRdb ran MiXCR on the immunoSEQ multiplex PCR reads and lists one entry per CDR3 protein. Of around 300,000 distinct CDR3 sequences in the sample, about 92% are singletons; the top ten hold 0.065%. The specimen sequenced was CD4+ T cells from PBMCs. These receptors were taken from a human donor with multiple sclerosis.

This clonotype was recorded once. The chain joins TRBV19 to TRBJ2-2, with 7 positions matching TRBD2. Germline V CDR1 and CDR2: LNHDA, SQIVND (reference sequence). The CDR3 is made up of 14 amino acids. V trimming: 3 bases; J trimming: 6 bases; junction bases outside the gene matches: 4. The CDR3 sequence is CASSIGGTAGELFF. In DNA, the CDR3 is TGTGCCAGTAGTATCGGGGGGACGGCCGGGGAGCTGTTTTTT.

A few counts support this clonotype. The V and J genes are TRBV11-2 and TRBJ2-1, with 9 bases that match TRBD2. CDR1 is SGHAT and CDR2 is FQNNGV in the germline V gene. Trimming cost V 5 bases and J 1 base; bases outside gene matches: 3. The CDR3 length is 15 residues. Here the CDR3 reads CASSQRGVSYNEQFF. In DNA form, the CDR3 reads TGTGCCAGCAGCCAGCGGGGGGTTTCCTACAATGAGCAGTTCTTC.

This clonotype was observed a handful of times. The rearrangement links TRBV29-1 to TRBJ2-6; TRBD2 might be the D (5 bases). With 4 bases removed from V and 2 bases from J, the gap between germline ends came to 9 bases. Germline CDR1 reads SQVTM; CDR2 reads ANQGSEA. The CDR3 runs 14 residues. CDR3 in DNA: TGCAGCGTTGTCCGGGAAGCTGGGGCCAACGTCCTGACTTTC. Its protein product is CSVVREAGANVLTF.

The chain uses TRBV29-1 and TRBJ1-1; D remains unclear. The germline V gene has CDR1 SQVTM and CDR2 ANQGSEA. V dropped 5 bases and J dropped 1 base, with 8 bases sitting between them. The length of the CDR3 is 12 residues. CDR3 sequence (DNA): TGCAGCGTTATCTATCAGAACACTGAAGCTTTCTTT. Translated, it gives CSVIYQNTEAFF. Full variable domain (rest looked up from reference TRBV29-1 and TRBJ1-1): SAVISQKPSRDICQRGTSLTIQCQVDSQVTMMFWYRQQPGQSLTLIATANQGSEATYESGFVIDKFPISRPNLTFSTLTVSNMSPEDSSIYLCSVIYQNTEAFFGQGTRLTVV.

The chain uses TRBV11-2 and TRBJ2-1; weak D call: TRBD2 (6 bases). The CDR3 extends over 14 amino acids. Trimming stripped 7 bases from V and 7 bases from J, with 17 bases between. Per germline, CDR1 SGHAT and CDR2 FQNNGV. CDR3 amino acids: CASTPGREPNEQFF. Written as DNA, the CDR3 is TGTGCCAGCACCCCGGGGCGGGAACCGAATGAGCAGTTCTTC.

This chain joins TRBV29-1 and TRBJ1-2; D perhaps matches TRBD1 (5 bases). CDR1 and CDR2 from the germline V gene are SQVTM and ANQGSEA. V lost 0 bases, J lost 5 bases, and 13 bases lay in between. The CDR3 loop spans 14 amino acids. This CDR3 is CSVEDQGDSYGYTF. The CDR3, as DNA: TGCAGCGTTGAAGACCAGGGTGACAGTTATGGCTACACCTTC. Combining the CDR3 with reference TRBV29-1 and TRBJ1-2 gives the whole variable domain SAVISQKPSRDICQRGTSLTIQCQVDSQVTMMFWYRQQPGQSLTLIATANQGSEATYESGFVIDKFPISRPNLTFSTLTVSNMSPEDSSIYLCSVEDQGDSYGYTFGSGTRLTVV.

The CDR3 region is CASSLEFAGDNEQFF. Here the CDR3 DNA reads TGTGCCAGCAGCTTAGAGTTTGCGGGGGACAATGAGCAGTTCTTC. The chain is built from TRBV7-8 and TRBJ2-1; 7 nucleotides match TRBD2. Losses at the gene ends were 1 base for V and 5 bases for J; bases not matched to a gene: 5. The CDR3 spans 15 residues. Looked up from germline, CDR1 is SGHVS and CDR2 is FQNEAQ.

The chain has TRBV7-2 and TRBJ2-6, with D possibly TRBD2 on 6 matching bases. Germline loops: CDR1 SGHTA, CDR2 FQGNSA. The V end was cut by 8 bases, the J end by 0 bases, with 11 bases between. The CDR3 covers 15 residues. This CDR3 is CASGEVGSGANVLTF. For the CDR3, the DNA is TGTGCCAGCGGGGAGGTAGGCTCTGGGGCCAACGTCCTGACTTTC.

The CDR3 DNA follows: TGTGCCAGCAGCTCGGGACTGCCTTACAATGAGCAGTTCTTC. It is translated as CASSSGLPYNEQFF. V gene TRBV5-6 combines with J gene TRBJ2-1; TRBD2 might be the D (6 bases). This CDR3 region has 14 residues. CDR1 and CDR2 from the germline V gene are SGHDT and YYEEEE. V was clipped by 3 bases and J by 4 bases, with 11 bases between them.

This chain uses TRBV3-1 with TRBJ1-3, with a tentative D call TRBD1 (6 bases). The CDR3 covers 13 residues. Germline V CDR1 and CDR2: LGHDT, YNNKEL (reference sequence). V lost 7 bases, J lost 0 bases, and 7 bases lay in between. CDR3 in DNA: TGTGCCAGCACGACAGGCTCTGGAAACACCATATATTTT. The encoded protein is CASTTGSGNTIYF.

DNA of the CDR3: TGTGCCAGCAGTGGGGGACTCCCGGGGGAGACCCAGTACTTC. Translated, it gives CASSGGLPGETQYF. This chain joins TRBV6-6 and TRBJ2-5; weak D call: TRBD2 (6 bases). V lost 5 bases and J 5 bases, leaving 15 bases between the germline ends. Germline loops: CDR1 MNHNY, CDR2 SVGAGI (reference sequence). The CDR3 contains 14 residues.

The chain recombines TRBV29-1 with TRBJ1-2, with D possibly TRBD1 on 5 matching bases. The CDR3 sequence is 13 residues long. Trimming took off 8 bases at V and 4 bases at J, with 17 bases between the two ends. The germline CDR1 and CDR2 sequences are SQVTM and ANQGSEA. CDR3 in DNA: TGCAGCACCCCGGGAGGGGCAGGCTATGGCTACACCTTC. This encodes CSTPGGAGYGYTF.

The chain combines TRBV12-3 or TRBV12-4 with TRBJ2-7; D is undetermined. The CDR3 contains 14 residues. The germline V and J ends were trimmed by 1 base and 2 bases, with 9 bases remaining between them. CDR3 DNA sequence: TGTGCCAGCAGTTTAGACCAGGTAACCTACGAGCAGTACTTC. It is translated as CASSLDQVTYEQYF.

The chain couples TRBV12-3 or TRBV12-4 to TRBJ1-4; D call uncertain. V dropped 0 bases and J dropped 8 bases, with 10 bases sitting between them. This CDR3 has 14 residues. In DNA, the CDR3 is TGTGCCAGCAGTTTAGCGCGGGCAGGCGAAAAACTGTTTTTT. Its translation is CASSLARAGEKLFF.

This clonotype was found once. V usage is TRBV6-2 or TRBV6-3 and J usage is TRBJ1-2, with D hard to call. This CDR3 comprises 16 residues. In germline, CDR1 is MNHEY, CDR2 SVGEGT. V shed 6 bases and J shed 4 bases, with 21 bases lying between them. The CDR3 reads CASRTGSLHFIYGYTF. The CDR3 coding sequence is TGTGCCAGCAGGACCGGGTCCCTCCATTTCATCTATGGCTACACCTTC.

The chain uses TRBV2 and TRBJ2-6; tentative D call: TRBD1 (5 bases). The CDR3 loop spans 14 amino acids. Germline CDR1 reads SNHLY; CDR2 reads FYNNEI. V lost 7 bases, J lost 6 bases, and 13 bases lay in between. CDR3 protein: CASTSGRVANVLTF. The CDR3 DNA reads as TGTGCCAGCACTTCGGGCAGGGTGGCCAACGTCCTGACTTTC.

The CDR3 nucleotides are TGCGCCAGCAGCTTGGCGGGGGGACTAGCGGGCTTGGATACGCAGTATTTT. Its translation: CASSLAGGLAGLDTQYF. The chain combines TRBV5-1 with TRBJ2-3; 12 bases map to TRBD2. This CDR3 is 17 amino acids long. V gave up 0 bases and J gave up 6 bases; unmatched junction bases: 8. Germline loops: CDR1 SGHRS, CDR2 YFSETQ.

The genes are TRBV23-1 and TRBJ1-2, with D uncertain. TRBV23-1 is designated an ORF whose function remains uncertain. Deletions cut 4 bases from V and 7 bases from J, with 13 bases between. The CDR3 has 13 amino acids. CDR3 nucleotide sequence: TGCGCCAGCAGTCTAAGACATTTCGCTGGCTACACCTTC. Protein product: CASSLRHFAGYTF.

The V and J genes are TRBV6-4 and TRBJ2-3; tentative D call: TRBD2 (5 bases). This CDR3 comprises 16 residues. From germline, CDR1 is MRHNA and CDR2 SNTAGT. V lost 11 bases, J lost 0 bases, and 21 bases lay in between. The CDR3 region has the DNA TGTGCCGAATCCTCATGCGGGCGAAACAGCACAGATACGCAGTATTTT. It yields the protein CAESSCGRNSTDTQYF.